Sequencing of this T cell receptor (beta chain) was carried out in a study of early T cells in non-severe SARS-CoV-2 infection. Ten or more counts support this clonotype. Looked up from germline, CDR1 is DFQATT and CDR2 is SNEGSKA (reference sequence). The V end lost 7 bases, the J end lost 4 bases, and 19 bases lay between the germline ends. The CDR3 loop spans 14 amino acids. A single record per CDR3 protein comes from TCRdb applying MiXCR to the 5' RACE reads. Of 35,000 to 45,000 distinct CDR3 sequences listed, under 5% are singletons. The chain has TRBV20-1 and TRBJ1-1; D call uncertain. This receptor was taken from an adult who was a healthcare worker with PCR-confirmed SARS-CoV-2 infection or an uninfected control (not recorded which). Sequencing used whole blood. CDR3: CSVPNNARITEAFF. The CDR3 DNA is TGCAGTGTACCCAATAATGCGAGGATCACTGAAGCTTTCTTT.